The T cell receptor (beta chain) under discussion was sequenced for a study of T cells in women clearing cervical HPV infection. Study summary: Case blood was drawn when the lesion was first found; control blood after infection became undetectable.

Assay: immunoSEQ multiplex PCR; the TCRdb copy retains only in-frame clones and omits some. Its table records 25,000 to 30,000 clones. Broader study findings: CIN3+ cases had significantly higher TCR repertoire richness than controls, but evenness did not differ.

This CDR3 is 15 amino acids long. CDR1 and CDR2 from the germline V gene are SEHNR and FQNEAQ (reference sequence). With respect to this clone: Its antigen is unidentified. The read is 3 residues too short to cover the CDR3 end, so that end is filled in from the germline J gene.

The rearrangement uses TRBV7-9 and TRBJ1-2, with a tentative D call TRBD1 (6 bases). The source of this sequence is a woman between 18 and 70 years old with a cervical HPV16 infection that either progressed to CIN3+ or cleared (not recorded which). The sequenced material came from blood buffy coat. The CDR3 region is CASSFGGADRYDYTF. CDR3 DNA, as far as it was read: TGTGCCAGCAGCTTTGGGGGGGCTGATCGATACGAC.